This TCR beta chain was observed in a study of graft-versus-host responses after intestinal transplantation. On the study more broadly: Tacrolimus and steroids were given for around three years to all recipients after anti-thymocyte globulin induction.

Graft samples were processed, releasing intraepithelial and lamina propria lymphocytes. Remarks on this clone: What it binds is unknown.

Study observations and caveats: Allografts of one patient group, those with graft-donor T cell macrochimerism, had high graft-versus-host to host-versus-graft clonal ratios.

Method: immunoSEQ multiplex PCR; TCRdb's copy keeps in-frame clones and lacks some. The sample records some 8,700 clones, approximately 79% being singletons. Trimming took off 4 bases at V and 5 bases at J, with 5 bases between the two ends. The germline CDR1 and CDR2 sequences are MNHNS and SASEGT. The CDR3 has 11 residues. This clonotype was sampled from a human patient who received an intestinal transplant, so some T cells may come from the graft donor. This chain uses TRBV6-1 with TRBJ2-5; no firm D call. The sample in question was ileum tissue, obtained roughly 74 weeks after intestinal transplant. The CDR3 sequence is CASSVYETQYF. Written as DNA, the CDR3 is TGTGCCAGCAGTGTATATGAGACCCAGTACTTC.